These 24 T cell receptor beta chains share one sample of origin, sequenced in a study of cytomegalovirus exposure and HLA in healthy donors. In the PCR, 60 Vbeta and 13 Jbeta primers were used. Data came from immunoSEQ multiplex PCR; TCRdb stores just in-frame clones and leaves some out. The sample contains about 59,000 clones, under 90% of which appear only once. Sequences were obtained from PBMCs. The receptors come from a woman aged 40 to 49 in good health and CMV-seronegative.

This clone appeared a few times. V is TRBV7-9 and J is TRBJ1-2; 11 nucleotides match TRBD1. The length of the CDR3 is 16 residues. From germline, CDR1 is SEHNR and CDR2 FQNEAQ (reference sequence). With V trimmed by 0 bases and J by 3 bases, 3 bases remained unmatched. DNA of the CDR3: TGTGCCAGCAGCTTAGCCGGGACAGGGGGATACTATGGCTACACCTTC. This sequence encodes CASSLAGTGGYYGYTF.

The chain uses TRBV29-1 and TRBJ1-5; no firm D call. The V end was cut by 7 bases, the J end by 5 bases, with 15 bases between. CDR1 is SQVTM and CDR2 is ANQGSEA in the germline V gene. This CDR3 region has 13 residues. The CDR3, as DNA: TGCAGCGCCTCCGGCGGGCACTATCAGCCCCAGCATTTT. Translating it yields CSASGGHYQPQHF.

This chain uses TRBV7-8 with TRBJ2-3; 7 bases map to TRBD1. CDR1 and CDR2 (germline): SGHVS, FQNEAQ. The CDR3 sequence is 14 residues long. V gave up 5 bases and J gave up 1 base; unmatched junction bases: 3. CDR3 protein: CASSRTGGTDTQYF. The CDR3 nucleotides read TGTGCCAGCAGCAGAACAGGGGGCACAGATACGCAGTATTTT. Full variable domain (rest looked up from reference TRBV7-8 and TRBJ2-3): GAGVSQSPRYKVAKRGQDVALRCDPISGHVSLFWYQQALGQGPEFLTYFQNEAQLDKSGLPSDRFFAERPEGSVSTLKIQRTQQEDSAVYLCASSRTGGTDTQYFGPGTRLTVL.

V and J are TRBV27 and TRBJ2-3, with TRBD2 matching 8 bases. With 4 bases clipped from V and 4 bases from J, the junction kept 10 bases outside the gene matches. The CDR3 sequence is 16 residues long. Germline-derived CDR1 and CDR2 are MNHEY and SMNVEV (reference sequence). The CDR3 loop is CASSSIAGIGPDTQYF. The CDR3 region has the DNA TGTGCCAGCAGTTCCATAGCGGGAATCGGTCCAGATACGCAGTATTTT.

CDR3 residues: CASSSTGLSYGYTF. CDR3 bases: TGTGCCAGCAGCTCGACGGGACTCTCCTATGGCTACACCTTC. The rearrangement uses TRBV7-9 and TRBJ1-2; a weak D match, TRBD1 (5 bases). The germline V gene encodes CDR1 SEHNR and CDR2 FQNEAQ (reference sequence). The V end lost 4 bases, the J end lost 4 bases, and 13 bases lay between the germline ends. This CDR3 has 14 residues.

The gene calls are TRBV7-8 and TRBJ2-2; 10 nucleotides line up with TRBD1. The CDR3 has 15 residues. Germline assignment: CDR1 SGHVS and CDR2 FQNEAQ. V dropped 5 bases and J dropped 9; count of bases not matched to a gene: 9. The CDR3 protein is CASSRETGGFRELFF. Here the CDR3 DNA reads TGTGCCAGCAGCCGAGAGACAGGGGGCTTCCGGGAGCTGTTTTTT. The whole variable domain, remainder taken from reference TRBV7-8 and TRBJ2-2, is GAGVSQSPRYKVAKRGQDVALRCDPISGHVSLFWYQQALGQGPEFLTYFQNEAQLDKSGLPSDRFFAERPEGSVSTLKIQRTQQEDSAVYLCASSRETGGFRELFFGEGSRLTVL.

The chain recombines TRBV4-1 with TRBJ2-1, with D possibly being TRBD2 (6 bases). The V end lost 1 base, the J end lost 4 bases, and 11 bases lay between the germline ends. Per the germline V gene, CDR1 is MGHRA and CDR2 is YSYEKL. The CDR3 loop spans 15 amino acids. The CDR3 is CASSQGSGVYNEQFF. CDR3 in DNA: TGCGCCAGCAGCCAAGGGTCGGGGGTATACAATGAGCAGTTCTTC.

The chain combines TRBV19 with TRBJ2-7; the D is unclear. V was trimmed by 5 bases and J by 0 bases, leaving 8 bases between them. Germline V gene lookup returns CDR1 LNHDA and CDR2 SQIVND (reference sequence). The CDR3 sequence is 13 residues long. The CDR3 spells CASSGSDSYEQYF. The CDR3 coding sequence is TGTGCCAGTAGTGGCAGCGACTCCTACGAGCAGTACTTC.

The chain employs TRBV6-1 and TRBJ2-7; D is unresolved. Germline V gene data show CDR1 as MNHNS and CDR2 as SASEGT. The CDR3 sequence is 12 residues long. Trimming shortened V by 3 bases and J by 5 bases, and 8 bases separated the two germline ends. Here the CDR3 DNA reads TGTGCCAGCAGTGAGAGTGTGAACGAGCAGTACTTC. Encoded protein: CASSESVNEQYF.

The chain recombines TRBV27 with TRBJ2-7; D is possibly TRBD1 (6 bases). The CDR3 sequence is 12 residues long. Germline V gene data show CDR1 as MNHEY and CDR2 as SMNVEV (reference sequence). The V gene lost 6 bases and the J gene lost 3 bases, with 9 bases spanning the gap. The CDR3 protein is CASSQGSYEQYF. The DNA of the CDR3 is TGTGCCAGCAGCCAGGGGAGCTACGAGCAGTACTTC.

CDR3 bases: TGTGCCAGCAGTTACTCGAGTCTAGCGATTGTTGAGCAGTTCTTC. Its translation: CASSYSSLAIVEQFF. The V gene is TRBV6-6, the J gene TRBJ2-1, with a possible D match to TRBD2 (6 bases). V was clipped by 0 bases and J by 9 bases, with 15 bases between them. Germline CDR1 and CDR2: MNHNY and SVGAGI (reference sequence). The CDR3 totals 15 residues.

The chain combines TRBV7-3 with TRBJ2-2, with 7 positions matching TRBD2. From germline, CDR1 is SGHTA and CDR2 FQGTGA. The CDR3 runs 15 residues. Trimming took 5 bases from V and 0 from J; bases not matched to a gene: 3. The CDR3 DNA follows: TGTGCCAGCAGCCGCGGACTAGCGAACACCGGGGAGCTGTTTTTT. Translating gives CASSRGLANTGELFF.

This chain links TRBV27 with TRBJ1-1; D remains ambiguous. This CDR3 has 17 residues. The V gene's germline CDR1 is MNHEY and CDR2 SMNVEV (reference sequence). V dropped 5 bases and J dropped 0 bases, with 19 bases sitting between them. CDR3 amino acids: CASSATKTGSMNTEAFF. CDR3 DNA sequence: TGTGCCAGCAGTGCAACCAAGACGGGGTCCATGAACACTGAAGCTTTCTTT.

The chain couples TRBV9 to TRBJ2-3; 10 bases line up with TRBD2. This CDR3 spans 15 amino acids. Trimming at V came to 5 bases and at J to 0 bases, leaving 3 bases not matched to a gene. Per the germline V gene, CDR1 is SGDLS and CDR2 is YYNGEE. The CDR3 DNA follows: TGTGCCAGCAGGCCAGCGGGGGGGAGCACAGATACGCAGTATTTT. It translates to CASRPAGGSTDTQYF.

V is TRBV28 and J is TRBJ2-1; TRBD2 matches at 16 bases. CDR1 is MDHEN and CDR2 is SYDVKM in the germline V gene. Trimming at V came to 6 bases and at J to 7 bases, leaving 9 bases not matched to a gene. This CDR3 comprises 17 residues. The CDR3 sequence: CASSRPGLAGGLNEQFF. The CDR3 DNA reads as TGTGCCAGCAGCCGCCCGGGACTAGCGGGAGGGCTTAATGAGCAGTTCTTC.

The rearrangement joins TRBV28 to TRBJ2-7; 8 bases map to TRBD2. Looked up from germline, CDR1 is MDHEN and CDR2 is SYDVKM. The CDR3 has 13 residues. With V trimmed by 6 bases and J by 2 bases, 3 bases remained unmatched. CDR3 sequence: CASRVAGPYEQYF. CDR3 nucleotide sequence: TGTGCCAGCAGGGTAGCGGGACCCTACGAGCAGTACTTC.

The chain recombines TRBV7-9 with TRBJ2-1, with 8 positions matching TRBD1. This CDR3 has 13 residues. Losses at the gene ends were 5 bases for V and 8 bases for J; bases not matched to a gene: 5. Per germline, CDR1 SEHNR and CDR2 FQNEAQ (reference sequence). The DNA for the CDR3 is TGTGCCAGCAGCCCGGGACAGGCCGATGAGCAGTTCTTC. Translation: CASSPGQADEQFF.

V and J are TRBV25-1 and TRBJ2-1; D perhaps matches TRBD2 (6 bases). The ends were cut back, 1 base at V and 9 bases at J, with 16 bases in the middle. CDR1 and CDR2 from the germline V gene are MGHDK and SYGVNS. There are 15 residues in the CDR3. The CDR3 region is CASSELWEARREQFF. CDR3 nucleotides: TGTGCCAGCAGTGAATTGTGGGAGGCCCGCCGTGAGCAGTTCTTC.

The gene calls are TRBV27 and TRBJ2-3; no reliable D call. Germline V lookup: CDR1 MNHEY, CDR2 SMNVEV (reference sequence). The CDR3 has 12 residues. V was pared by 6 bases and J by 0 bases, with 4 bases between. CDR3 sequence (DNA): TGTGCCAGCAGCCCAAGCACAGATACGCAGTATTTT. This sequence encodes CASSPSTDTQYF.

The rearrangement joins TRBV4-1 to TRBJ2-7; TRBD1 matches at 10 bases. With 3 bases clipped from V and 3 bases from J, the junction kept 5 bases outside the gene matches. The germline CDR1 and CDR2 sequences are MGHRA and YSYEKL. This CDR3 has 15 amino acids. For the CDR3, the DNA is TGCGCCAGCAGCCAGCCGGGACAGGGGTTCTACGAGCAGTACTTC. As protein: CASSQPGQGFYEQYF.

This clone was observed a few times. The genes are TRBV19 and TRBJ1-2; D not certain. The V gene lost 5 bases and the J gene lost 3 bases, with 10 bases spanning the gap. The germline V gene has CDR1 LNHDA and CDR2 SQIVND (reference sequence). The CDR3 extends over 13 amino acids. This CDR3 reads CASSLPPHYGYTF. As DNA, the CDR3 is TGTGCCAGTAGTCTCCCTCCTCACTATGGCTACACCTTC.

This chain links TRBV28 with TRBJ2-1; 9 nucleotides match TRBD2. CDR3 size: 16 residues. Germline CDR1 is MDHEN and CDR2 is SYDVKM. The ends lost 1 base at V and 6 bases at J; junction bases unmatched: 7. The DNA for the CDR3 is TGTGCCAGCAGTTTATATTGGCGGGAGGGCCTCAATGAGCAGTTCTTC. Protein sequence: CASSLYWREGLNEQFF.

The CDR3 loop is CASSPRAWTSGTDTQYF. The CDR3 DNA follows: TGTGCCAGCAGCCCCAGGGCCTGGACTAGCGGCACAGATACGCAGTATTTT. The chain employs TRBV7-6 and TRBJ2-3; 9 nucleotides line up with TRBD2. Germline assignment: CDR1 SGHVS and CDR2 FNYEAQ. The CDR3 loop spans 17 amino acids. The V and J ends lost 5 bases and 1 base, in that order; junction bases with no gene match: 10. The complete variable domain, with remaining parts taken from reference TRBV7-6 and TRBJ2-3, reads GAGVSQSPRYKVTKRGQDVALRCDPISGHVSLYWYRQALGQGPEFLTYFNYEAQQDKSGLPNDRFSAERPEGSISTLTIQRTEQRDSAMYRCASSPRAWTSGTDTQYFGPGTRLTVL.

The CDR3 DNA reads as TGTGCCATACAACCCGGGACAGCTCCCTCACCCCTCCACTTT. It encodes CAIQPGTAPSPLHF. The chain is built from TRBV7-9 and TRBJ1-6; 7 bases match TRBD1. After removal of 10 bases from V and 10 bases from J, the junction contained 13 bases not matched to a gene. Germline V lookup: CDR1 SEHNR, CDR2 FQNEAQ (reference sequence). This CDR3 region has 14 residues. Full variable domain (outside the CDR3, taken from reference TRBV7-9 and TRBJ1-6): DTGVSQNPRHKITKRGQNVTFRCDPISEHNRLYWYRQTLGQGPEFLTYFQNEAQLEKSRLLSDRFSAERPKGSFSTLEIQRTEQGDSAMYLCAIQPGTAPSPLHFGNGTRLTVT.